This TCR beta chain was profiled in a study of blood T cell repertoires in COVID-19 (dated by TCRdb to the early 2020s). In terms of the full investigation: The collaborator samples originated in the United States, Italy and Spain and spanned the acute and convalescent phases of COVID-19. Where available, HLA class I and class II types were taken from metadata supplied by the sample provider and were not determined by assay-based typing. The material from the prospective study consisted of cDNA or gDNA derived from T cells, B-cell-depleted T cells, or PBMCs. The repertoires were made available in a free public database intended to serve as a resource for research on the immune response to SARS-CoV-2. Nearly every sample came with metadata listing a de-identified subject ID, COVID-19 status, age in years and sex. The dataset comprised deeply sampled blood TCRbeta repertoires from subjects exposed to, actively infected with, or recovered from COVID-19. Samples came from the ongoing ImmuneRACE study (first 160 participants) plus 1,254 subjects from 6 global collaborators.

As regards this clone: This clone's antigen is unknown. The input lacks base qualities; no much larger clone sits a single base away.

Study-wide conclusions, independent of this receptor: The quantity of clinical and demographic metadata differed by source and by participant and was supplied without curation.

Taken from cysteine to phenylalanine, the CDR3 has 19 residues. The sequence is cut down to CDR3 DNA, 57 bases in frame from base 1. CDR1 PRHDT and CDR2 FYEKMQ were looked up in the germline V gene (reference sequence). The germline ends are 20 bases apart after V is trimmed by 2 bases and J by 0 bases. TCRbeta CDR3 regions were amplified from genomic DNA using the immunoSEQ Assay, a bias-controlled multiplex PCR. Concerning the study's data processing: The number of nucleated cells in each sample was estimated from the amplification of reference gene primers within the assay. Sequence reads were collapsed and filtered to measure the absolute abundance of every unique TCRbeta CDR3 rearrangement. For each sample, productive Simpson clonality was calculated as the square root of Simpson's diversity index across productive rearrangements. In its TCRdb copy, this immuneACCESS table keeps in-frame sequences only and misses some clones. Where compared with another copy, unresolved V genes explain less than half of these, and the others have no known cause. V, J and clone size reflect that table, while D and trimming were determined from the DNA. For this sample there are a few hundred thousand clones; about 91% appear just once. The ten most abundant clones make up 2% to 3% of the sample.

One collaborating source in Seattle enrolled patients during active infection and followed them longitudinally through the course of disease. Each collaborating institution followed its own protocols to collect whole blood in K2EDTA tubes. Collaborator samples were shipped for TCRbeta analysis as frozen whole blood, isolated PBMCs, or DNA extracted from either sample type. The rearrangement joined TRBV13 to TRBJ1-3; tentative D gene TRBD1, with 6 bases matching. The sample comprised peripheral blood. This clonotype originated in a person in their late teens or twenties with COVID-19, enrolled during active disease. In nucleotides, the sequence is TGTGCCAGCAGCTTAAGCGAACAGGGCAGAAAGGCCTCTGGAAACACCATATATTTT. Protein translation: CASSLSEQGRKASGNTIYF. With all but the CDR3 taken from the reference TRBV13 and TRBJ1-3 genes, the full variable domain is: AAGVIQSPRHLIKEKRETATLKCYPIPRHDTVYWYQQGPGQDPQFLISFYEKMQSDKGSIPDRFSAQQFSDYHSELNMSSLELGDSALYFCASSLSEQGRKASGNTIYFGEGSWLTVV.